A single sample gave rise to the 23 T cell receptor beta chains below, sequenced in a study of human CD8 memory T cell subsets. Libraries targeted TCR beta using 5' RACE with UMIs. TCRdb reprocessed the 5' RACE reads and keeps a single row for each CDR3 protein, giving no DNA. This sample's table has thousands of distinct CDR3 sequences. The sequenced sample consisted of CD8+ T cells from PBMCs. The receptors were gathered from a human donor in good health.

The chain has TRBV11-2 and TRBJ2-1; TCRdb reports TRBD2, a call that lacks DNA to check it against. The CDR3 runs 16 residues. Germline lookup yields CDR1 SGHAT and CDR2 FQNNGV. CDR3 loop: CASSLGSAGVVYEQFF.

The chain couples TRBV28 to TRBJ2-3. The germline gives CDR1 MDHEN, CDR2 SYDVKM. The CDR3 loop spans 16 amino acids. This CDR3 is CASSSRQLPSTDTQYF.

The CDR3 region is CSARDGDKGLAGGRYNEQFF. This chain links TRBV20-1 with TRBJ2-1; checking the TCRdb D call of TRBD2 is not possible without DNA. The germline V gene encodes CDR1 DFQATT and CDR2 SNEGSKA (reference sequence). This CDR3 is 20 amino acids long.

This sequence joins TRBV12-3 or TRBV12-4 and TRBJ2-4; the D call from TCRdb, TRBD1, cannot be confirmed without DNA. This CDR3 has 16 amino acids. CDR3 residues: CASTDRRQGLWNIQYF.

This clonotype ranks as medium-sized in terms of frequency. The V and J genes are TRBV5-4 and TRBJ2-3. Germline CDR1 is SGHNT and CDR2 is YYREEE (reference sequence). The CDR3 consists of 13 residues. The CDR3 region is CASSPSKTDTQYF.

The chain employs TRBV5-6 and TRBJ2-5; the D call from TCRdb, TRBD2, cannot be confirmed without DNA. This CDR3 comprises 13 residues. Germline V CDR1 and CDR2: SGHDT, YYEEEE. This chain's CDR3 is CASRSLAEETQYF.

The chain carries TRBV6-5 and TRBJ2-7; the TCRdb D gene call, TRBD2, has no DNA to confirm it. CDR1 is MNHEY and CDR2 is SVGAGI in the germline V gene. This CDR3 has 16 residues. The CDR3 region is CASSYSLEGMSYEQYF.

This clonotype is identified as medium-sized from frequency. The chain is built from TRBV14 and TRBJ1-6. Germline loops: CDR1 SGHDN, CDR2 FVKESK. This CDR3 comprises 13 residues. The CDR3 sequence is CASSQDSGSPLHF.

The CDR3 sequence: CASSSTFYAYEQYF. V is TRBV28 and J is TRBJ2-7. The CDR3 has 14 residues. Germline V gene data show CDR1 as MDHEN and CDR2 as SYDVKM. Full variable domain (outside the CDR3, taken from reference TRBV28 and TRBJ2-7): DVKVTQSSRYLVKRTGEKVFLECVQDMDHENMFWYRQDPGLGLRLIYFSYDVKMKEKGDIPEGYSVSREKKERFSLILESASTNQTSMYLCASSSTFYAYEQYFGPGTRLTVT.

Considering frequency, this clonotype is medium-sized. The V gene is TRBV19, the J gene TRBJ1-1; absent DNA, TCRdb's TRBD1 call cannot be checked. This CDR3 has 15 amino acids. CDR1 LNHDA and CDR2 SQIVND come from the germline V gene (reference sequence). The CDR3 reads CASSTSDRGVTEAFF. Full variable domain (rest looked up from reference TRBV19 and TRBJ1-1): DGGITQSPKYLFRKEGQNVTLSCEQNLNHDAMYWYRQDPGQGLRLIYYSQIVNDFQKGDIAEGYSVSREKKESFPLTVTSAQKNPTAFYLCASSTSDRGVTEAFFGQGTRLTVV.

The chain carries TRBV5-4 and TRBJ2-1. Germline V gives CDR1 SGHNT, CDR2 YYREEE (reference sequence). This CDR3 has 15 residues. This CDR3 is CASSLVLGSYNEQFF. The full variable domain, in which reference TRBV5-4 and TRBJ2-1 provide the parts outside the CDR3, is ETGVTQSPTHLIKTRGQQVTLRCSSQSGHNTVSWYQQALGQGPQFIFQYYREEENGRGNFPPRFSGLQFPNYSSELNVNALELDDSALYLCASSLVLGSYNEQFFGPGTRLTVL.

This rearrangement joins TRBV28 to TRBJ2-7; the D gene TCRdb calls, TRBD1, cannot be checked with no DNA. This CDR3 contains 16 residues. Germline V gives CDR1 MDHEN, CDR2 SYDVKM. This CDR3 reads CASSPQGGTRSYEQYF.

The V call is TRBV28, the J call TRBJ1-5. CDR1 and CDR2 from the germline V gene are MDHEN and SYDVKM. CDR3 length: 16 residues. The CDR3 sequence is CASSPMGGGGIQPQHF. The entire variable domain, with the rest obtained from reference TRBV28 and TRBJ1-5, is as follows: DVKVTQSSRYLVKRTGEKVFLECVQDMDHENMFWYRQDPGLGLRLIYFSYDVKMKEKGDIPEGYSVSREKKERFSLILESASTNQTSMYLCASSPMGGGGIQPQHFGDGTRLSIL.

In terms of frequency, this clonotype is medium-sized (0.01 to 0.1%). The V and J genes are TRBV20-1 and TRBJ1-1; there is no DNA to check the TCRdb D call of TRBD1. The CDR3 contains 14 residues. The germline V gene has CDR1 DFQATT and CDR2 SNEGSKA (reference sequence). CDR3 in amino acids: CSASGGVRGTEAFF.

This chain connects TRBV29-1 to TRBJ2-7; TCRdb's D call of TRBD1 is untestable without DNA. Germline V lookup: CDR1 SQVTM, CDR2 ANQGSEA. The CDR3 covers 11 residues. CDR3 sequence reads: CSVDQGGEQYF.

This clonotype is medium-sized by frequency. The chain is built from TRBV2 and TRBJ1-2; the D call of TRBD1 rests on TCRdb alone, since no DNA is present to check it. The CDR3 runs 17 residues. Germline V gene data show CDR1 as SNHLY and CDR2 as FYNNEI. This CDR3 is CASRPRDREPPNYGYTF.

V is TRBV23-1 and J is TRBJ2-1; TCRdb gives TRBD2 as the D gene, but with no DNA this cannot be confirmed. TRBV23-1 is flagged as an ORF with uncertain function. This CDR3 comprises 16 residues. The CDR3 sequence is CASSQSRAVRYNEQFF.

The chain has TRBV14 and TRBJ1-1; TCRdb outputs TRBD1, but without DNA this stays unchecked. The CDR3 length is 16 residues. Per the germline V gene, CDR1 is SGHDN and CDR2 is FVKESK. CDR3 protein: CASSQVQRQGAWGAFF.

J is TRBJ2-3 and V is TRBV7-3; TCRdb selects TRBD2, and the lack of DNA leaves this call unchecked. The CDR3 totals 14 residues. Germline values: CDR1 SGHTA, CDR2 FQGTGA. The chain's CDR3 is CASSPSGSADTQYF.

The chain couples TRBV29-1 to TRBJ2-7; checking the TCRdb D call of TRBD1 is not possible without DNA. Germline CDR1 is SQVTM and CDR2 is ANQGSEA. The CDR3 is 14 residues long. The CDR3 is CSVETGTGNYEQYF.

This clonotype is medium-sized by frequency. This chain joins TRBV7-2 and TRBJ2-5; TCRdb selects TRBD2, and the lack of DNA leaves this call unchecked. CDR3 length: 16 residues. Germline CDR1 SGHTA, CDR2 FQGNSA. CDR3 sequence reads: CASSLSQREWGETQYF.

CDR3 sequence: CASSLASGSLTDTQYF. The J gene is TRBJ2-3, the V gene TRBV5-1; TCRdb picks TRBD2, but there is no DNA to check that call. The CDR3 is made up of 16 amino acids. Germline CDR1 is SGHRS and CDR2 is YFSETQ.

The rearrangement joins TRBV7-9 to TRBJ2-7; no DNA is available, so the TRBD1 call from TCRdb remains unchecked. CDR1 is SEHNR and CDR2 is FQNEAQ in the germline V gene (reference sequence). The CDR3 extends over 13 amino acids. CDR3: CASSSGTGPEQYF.